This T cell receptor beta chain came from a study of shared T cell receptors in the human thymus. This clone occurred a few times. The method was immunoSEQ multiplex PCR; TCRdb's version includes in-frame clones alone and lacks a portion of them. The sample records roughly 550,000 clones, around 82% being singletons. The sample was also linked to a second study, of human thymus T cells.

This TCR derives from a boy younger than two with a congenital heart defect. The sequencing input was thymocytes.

The CDR3 spells CATGTTGELFF. The CDR3 DNA follows: TGTGCCACCGGGACAACCGGGGAGCTGTTTTTT. The V gene is TRBV2, the J gene TRBJ2-2; a possible D gene is TRBD1 (6 bases). The V gene lost 10 bases and the J gene lost 5 bases, with 8 bases spanning the gap. Germline V gene sequence: CDR1 SNHLY, CDR2 FYNNEI. The CDR3 is made up of 11 amino acids.